This T cell receptor beta chain was captured in a study of identical twins' blood T cells. CDR3 size: 13 residues. The germline V and J ends were trimmed by 4 bases and 6 bases, with 15 bases remaining between them. Germline V lookup: CDR1 SQVTM, CDR2 ANQGSEA. Both ends of each TCR cDNA library bore sample-specific barcodes. TCRdb ran MiXCR on the 5' RACE reads and lists one entry per CDR3 protein. The data show 300,000 to 400,000 distinct CDR3 sequences, about 28% seen once. This TCR came from a woman aged 18-55 years in good health. J is TRBJ1-1 and V is TRBV29-1; D call uncertain. Sequenced material: PBMCs. CDR3 nucleotide sequence: TGCAGCGTTGTCTGGACGGCCGAGTCTGAAGCTTTCTTT. Translated: CSVVWTAESEAFF.